Listed here is a single T cell receptor beta chain. Its antigen remains unidentified. The data were obtained in a study of cytomegalovirus exposure and HLA in healthy donors. Whole-study findings and limits: Later examination showed HLA-associated TCR beta chains had greater clonal expansion than equally common others. A few V segments could not be told apart, such as TRBV6-2 and TRBV6-3, and were left out.

With 60 Vbeta and 13 Jbeta primers, the PCR was carried out. Sequenced by immunoSEQ multiplex PCR; TCRdb stores in-frame clones only, minus some. The sample yields approximately 170,000 clones, roughly 83% seen once. The CDR3 length is 15 residues. The germline gives CDR1 SGHTA, CDR2 FQGNSA. V was pared by 4 bases and J by 0 bases, with 5 bases of the junction left unmatched. The chain couples TRBV7-2 to TRBJ1-2; 7 bases are shared with TRBD1. What was sequenced was PBMCs. This clonotype originated in a boy aged 2 to 9 in good health and CMV-seronegative. CDR3 DNA sequence: TGTGCCAGCAGCTCCGGGACAGACGCTAACTATGGCTACACCTTC. Protein: CASSSGTDANYGYTF.